This TCR beta chain was sequenced during a study of T cell repertoires in cytomegalovirus infection. Overall study: Recently identified HLA-C-restricted and well-studied HLA-B-restricted CMV epitopes were used. Matching HLA type, along with CMV infection, was indicated by public TCR beta signatures. Overall study results and limits: There were carriers of CMV plus the relevant HLA, and cumulative public TCR beta family frequency identified them. The study found HLA-C-restricted CMV-specific TCR beta clonotypes dominating the ex vivo response.

In regard to this clonotype: Its antigen is unidentified.

Each CDR3 protein gets one entry after TCRdb re-called the reads with MiXCR. This table has 250,000 to 300,000 distinct CDR3 sequences, roughly a fifth appearing once. This CDR3 comprises 13 residues. The ends were cut back, 4 bases at V and 0 bases at J, with 6 bases in the middle. CDR1 and CDR2 (germline): LNHDA, SQIVND (reference sequence). Specimen: cultured PBMCs, collected from culture after CMV antigen stimulation. The TCR originated in a human donor in good health (CMV status not recorded). Some clones in this sample may be carry-over from other donors' samples. The rearrangement joins TRBV19 to TRBJ1-1; no clear D gene. CDR3 coding DNA: TGTGCCAGTAGTAATGTCTTGAACACTGAAGCTTTCTTT. This codes for CASSNVLNTEAFF.